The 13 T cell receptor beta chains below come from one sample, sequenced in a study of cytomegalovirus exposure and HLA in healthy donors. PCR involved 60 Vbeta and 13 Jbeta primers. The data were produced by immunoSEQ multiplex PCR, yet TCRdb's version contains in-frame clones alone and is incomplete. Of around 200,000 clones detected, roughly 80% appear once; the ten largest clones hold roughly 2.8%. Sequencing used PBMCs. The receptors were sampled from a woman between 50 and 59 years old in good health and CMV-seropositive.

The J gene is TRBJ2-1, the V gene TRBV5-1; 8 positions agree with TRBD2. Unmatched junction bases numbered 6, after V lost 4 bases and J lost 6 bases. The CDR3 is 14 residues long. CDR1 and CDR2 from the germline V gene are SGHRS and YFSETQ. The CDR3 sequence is CASSLFSGGNEQFF. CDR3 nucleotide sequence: TGCGCCAGCAGCCTGTTCAGCGGGGGCAATGAGCAGTTCTTC.

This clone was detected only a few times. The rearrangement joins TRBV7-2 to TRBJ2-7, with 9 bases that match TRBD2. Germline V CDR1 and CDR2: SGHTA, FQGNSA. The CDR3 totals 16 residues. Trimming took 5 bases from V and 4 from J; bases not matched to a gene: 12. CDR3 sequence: CASSPPEPSGVYEQYF. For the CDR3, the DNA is TGTGCCAGCAGCCCTCCGGAGCCTAGCGGGGTTTACGAGCAGTACTTC. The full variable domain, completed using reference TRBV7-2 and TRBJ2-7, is GAGVSQSPSNKVTEKGKDVELRCDPISGHTALYWYRQSLGQGLEFLIYFQGNSAPDKSGLPSDRFSAERTGGSVSTLTIQRTQQEDSAVYLCASSPPEPSGVYEQYFGPGTRLTVT.

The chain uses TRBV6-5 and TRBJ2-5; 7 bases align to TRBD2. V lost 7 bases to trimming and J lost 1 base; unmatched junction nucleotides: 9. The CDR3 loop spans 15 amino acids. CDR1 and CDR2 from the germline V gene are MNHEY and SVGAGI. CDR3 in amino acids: CASTRSGSLQETQYF. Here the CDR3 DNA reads TGTGCCAGCACCCGTAGCGGGTCCCTCCAAGAGACCCAGTACTTC.

The DNA of the CDR3 is TGTGCCAGCGTGGAAATAGCGGGGGCTGGCGAGCAGTACTTC. This sequence encodes CASVEIAGAGEQYF. This chain uses TRBV6-6 with TRBJ2-7; 9 nucleotides line up with TRBD2. Germline CDR1 is MNHNY and CDR2 is SVGAGI (reference sequence). V shed 8 bases, J shed 6 bases, and the junction held 11 bases outside the gene matches. The CDR3 totals 14 residues.

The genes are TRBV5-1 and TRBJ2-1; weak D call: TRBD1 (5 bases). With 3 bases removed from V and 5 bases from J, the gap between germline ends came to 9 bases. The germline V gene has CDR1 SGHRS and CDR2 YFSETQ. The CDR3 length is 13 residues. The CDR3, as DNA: TGCGCCAGCAGCTCGGACATACACAATGAGCAGTTCTTC. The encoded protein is CASSSDIHNEQFF.

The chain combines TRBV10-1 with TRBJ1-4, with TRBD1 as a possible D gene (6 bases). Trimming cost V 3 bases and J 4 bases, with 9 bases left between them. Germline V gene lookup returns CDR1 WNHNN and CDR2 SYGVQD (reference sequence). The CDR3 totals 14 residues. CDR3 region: CASSDGQLNEKLFF. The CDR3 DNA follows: TGCGCCAGCAGTGACGGACAGCTTAATGAAAAACTGTTTTTT.

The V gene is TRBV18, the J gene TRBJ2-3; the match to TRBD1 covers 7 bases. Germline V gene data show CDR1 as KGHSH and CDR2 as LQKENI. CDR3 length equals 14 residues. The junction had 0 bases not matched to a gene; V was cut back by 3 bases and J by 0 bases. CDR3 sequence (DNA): TGTGCCAGCTCACCGACAGGGAGCACAGATACGCAGTATTTT. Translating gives CASSPTGSTDTQYF. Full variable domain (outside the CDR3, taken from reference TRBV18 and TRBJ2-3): NAGVMQNPRHLVRRRGQEARLRCSPMKGHSHVYWYRQLPEEGLKFMVYLQKENIIDESGMPKERFSAEFPKEGPSILRIQQVVRGDSAAYFCASSPTGSTDTQYFGPGTRLTVL.

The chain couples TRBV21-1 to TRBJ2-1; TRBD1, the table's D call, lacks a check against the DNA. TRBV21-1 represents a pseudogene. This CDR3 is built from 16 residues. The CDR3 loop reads CASSKGPGTGLNEQFF. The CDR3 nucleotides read TGTGCCAGCAGCAAAGGCCCCGGGACAGGGCTCAATGAGCAGTTCTTC.

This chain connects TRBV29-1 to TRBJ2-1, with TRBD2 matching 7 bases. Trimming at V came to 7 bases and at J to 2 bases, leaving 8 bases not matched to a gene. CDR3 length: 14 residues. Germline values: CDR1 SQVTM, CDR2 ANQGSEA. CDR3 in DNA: TGCAGCGCTACAGCGGGGCCCACCTACAATGAGCAGTTCTTC. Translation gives CSATAGPTYNEQFF.

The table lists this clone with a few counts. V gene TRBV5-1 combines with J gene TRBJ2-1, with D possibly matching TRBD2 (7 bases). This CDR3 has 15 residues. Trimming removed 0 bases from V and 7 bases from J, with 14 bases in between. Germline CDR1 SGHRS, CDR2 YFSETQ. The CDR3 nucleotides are TGCGCCAGCAGCTTGGTAACGGGGGGCGGGAATGAGCAGTTCTTC. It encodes CASSLVTGGGNEQFF. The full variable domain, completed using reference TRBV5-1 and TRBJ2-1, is KAGVTQTPRYLIKTRGQQVTLSCSPISGHRSVSWYQQTPGQGLQFLFEYFSETQRNKGNFPGRFSGRQFSNSRSEMNVSTLELGDSALYLCASSLVTGGGNEQFFGPGTRLTVL.

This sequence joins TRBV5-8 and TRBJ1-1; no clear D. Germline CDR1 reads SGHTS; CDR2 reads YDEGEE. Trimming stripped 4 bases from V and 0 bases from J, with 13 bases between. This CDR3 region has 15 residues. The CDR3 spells CASSPLDGMNTEAFF. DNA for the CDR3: TGTGCCAGCAGCCCTTTGGACGGGATGAACACTGAAGCTTTCTTT.

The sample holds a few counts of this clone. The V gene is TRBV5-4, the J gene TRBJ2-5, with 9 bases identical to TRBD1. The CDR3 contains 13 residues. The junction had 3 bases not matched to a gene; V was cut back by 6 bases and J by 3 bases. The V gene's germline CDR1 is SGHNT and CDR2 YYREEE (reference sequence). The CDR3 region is CASTRTGEETQYF. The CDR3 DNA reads TGTGCCAGCACCCGGACAGGGGAAGAGACCCAGTACTTC.

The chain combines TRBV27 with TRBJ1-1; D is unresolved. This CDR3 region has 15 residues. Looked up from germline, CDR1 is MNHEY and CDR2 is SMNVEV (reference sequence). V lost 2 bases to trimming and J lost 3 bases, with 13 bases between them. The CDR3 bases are TGTGCCAGCAGTTTAGGGGAGAGAAGGGACACTGAAGCTTTCTTT. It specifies CASSLGERRDTEAFF.